This TCR beta chain was found in a study of CD8 T cells in ankylosing spondylitis. Whole-study findings and limits: Matched ankylosing spondylitis synovial fluid reportedly contained a significantly enriched population of disease-linked clones. Earlier work had already found some motif variants in reactive arthritis synovial fluid and blood. Within ankylosing spondylitis blood, a TCR beta motif made up of seven to nine highly homologous variants appeared to be characteristic.

The CDR3 is made up of 13 amino acids. Germline V lookup: CDR1 WNHNN, CDR2 SYGVQD (reference sequence). Trimming took 0 bases from V and 11 from J, leaving 13 bases between them. TCRdb recomputed calls from the 5' RACE reads with MiXCR, one row per CDR3 protein. The repertoire holds 450,000 to 550,000 distinct CDR3 sequences, over 4% seen once, with around 3.4% in the top ten. A few counts support this clonotype. Antigen unknown. The rearrangement uses TRBV10-1 and TRBJ1-1; maybe TRBD1 (6 bases). This TCR was sampled from a male donor with ankylosing spondylitis. Sequencing used blood, either unsorted or a sorted T cell fraction (not recorded which). This chain's CDR3 is CASSESTTGWAFF. CDR3 in DNA: TGCGCCAGCAGTGAGTCGACGACAGGCTGGGCTTTCTTT.